The present entry profiles one TCR beta chain with its context. This entry is derived from a study of blood T cell repertoires in COVID-19. Study-wide context: COVID-19 samples collected from the United States, Italy and Spain covered acute and convalescent phases. The cDNA or gDNA used as material had been derived from T cells, B-cell-depleted T cells, or PBMCs.

V shed 6 bases and J 2 bases; nucleotides not matched to a gene: 6. The CDR3 covers 15 residues. Germline CDR1 MNHEY, CDR2 SVGAGI. Seattle researchers signed up patients amid active infection and tracked them longitudinally. Authors' methods: Reference gene primer amplification yielded estimated nucleated cell counts. TCRdb's copy holds only in-frame clones and misses some; the assay was immunoSEQ multiplex PCR. V, J and clone size derive from that table, while D and trimming were established from the DNA sequence. This sample yields 30,000 or so clones, of which around 90% are seen a single time; around 8% belongs to the top ten.

The chain recombines TRBV6-5 with TRBJ2-7, with 11 bases that match TRBD1. The sequenced material came from peripheral blood. The receptor was isolated from a man aged 55-75 years with COVID-19, enrolled during active disease. The CDR3, as DNA: TGTGCCAGCAGGGACGGACAGGGGGCTACCTACGAGCAGTACTTC. It codes for CASRDGQGATYEQYF.